This T cell receptor beta chain was retrieved from a study of blood T cell repertoires in COVID-19. Study context: Sources were T cells, B-cell-depleted T cells, or PBMCs; the material itself was cDNA or gDNA.

Original processing methods: For nucleated cells, counts were estimated from reference gene primer amplification. The data were produced by immunoSEQ multiplex PCR, yet TCRdb's version contains in-frame clones alone and is incomplete. D and trimming come from the DNA, and the V and J calls and clone size come from that table. This table holds approximately 150,000 clones, roughly 87% found once. There are 14 residues in the CDR3. CDR1 MNHEY and CDR2 SMNVEV come from the germline V gene (reference sequence). V lost 6 bases to trimming and J lost 3 bases, with 12 bases between them. Material: PBMCs or T cells enriched from blood (not recorded which). The rearrangement uses TRBV27 and TRBJ1-3; D is ambiguous. This TCR derives from a human donor with acute COVID-19. The donor label of this sample is uncertain. CDR3: CASRKASSGNTIYF. The CDR3 bases are TGTGCCAGCAGAAAAGCGTCAAGTGGAAACACCATATATTTT.